This T cell receptor beta chain was profiled in a study of blood T cell repertoires in COVID-19. Across the study: Researchers got acute and convalescent COVID-19 samples from the United States, Italy and Spain. Sources were T cells, B-cell-depleted T cells, or PBMCs; the material itself was cDNA or gDNA.

Germline V gives CDR1 LNHDA, CDR2 SQIVND (reference sequence). This CDR3 has 18 amino acids. Trimming took 6 bases from V and 4 from J; bases not matched to a gene: 18. The age range of participants was about 18 to 95 years, with residence in some 25 US areas. Participants' reported clinical history set cohort assignment. The protocol was immunoSEQ multiplex PCR, while the TCRdb copy is restricted to in-frame clones and leaves out a portion. The table includes about 370,000 clones, roughly nine tenths detected once. The TCR comes from a woman younger than 45 who had recovered from COVID-19. Specimen: PBMCs or T cells enriched from blood (not recorded which). The chain links TRBV19 to TRBJ1-2, with 9 bases lining up with TRBD1. CDR3 in amino acids: CASSTSGTGKSGGYGYTF. In DNA, the CDR3 is TGTGCCAGTAGCACAAGCGGGACAGGGAAATCGGGAGGCTATGGCTACACCTTC.